This entry concerns a single T cell receptor beta chain. What antigen it recognizes has not been identified. There are no base qualities to consult, and no much larger clone falls within one base. From each donor, a single peripheral blood sample of approximately 120 mL on average was drawn into heparinised tubes. Using a panel that included CD45RO, CCR7, CD25, CD127, CD95 and CD27, naive, central memory, regulatory and stem cell-like memory CD4+ T cells were sorted on a BD FACSAria II. A purity above 95% was achieved for all sorted populations. Right away, PBMCs were isolated by Lymphoprep density gradient centrifugation and were stained directly, with no culture step. Samples were stained and sorted in pairs, with one healthy donor and one patient per experiment, so that batch effects were minimized. This sample was taken from a study of beta chain features in type 1 diabetes (dated by TCRdb to the late 2010s). Broadly, across the study: No differences in mean age, gender distribution, total cell number or subset yield were found between patients and healthy donors. Across all samples, almost 110 million sorted cells were examined, and cell number per subset correlated strongly with RNA yield. The study compared the TCRB repertoires of sorted circulating CD4+ T cell subsets in recently diagnosed type 1 diabetes patients with those in matched healthy donors. Regulatory and stem cell-like memory subsets were isolated from only 8 patients and roughly eight healthy donors, whereas naive and central memory subsets came from all 30 or so donors. The research as a whole found: A moderate but significant shortening of TCRB CDR3 length was observed in type 1 diabetes patients in all four CD4+ subsets. Because cDNA rather than genomic DNA was sequenced, highly expressing activated cells could have been over-represented, although no difference in activation and CD3 levels was found between groups. PCR might favor shorter templates, but patient and control samples were amplified and corrected together, so any skew would affect both groups equally. Naive, central memory and regulatory TCRB repertoires appeared to be more alike among patients than among healthy donors. At VDJ recombination sites, patients with type 1 diabetes made fewer insertions and deleted more nucleotides, a pattern implying thymic rearrangement abnormalities. Because small numbers of individuals were included in the HLA sub-analyses, any influence of HLA type on TCRB rearrangement was left unresolved.

The entire isolated RNA was reverse transcribed using the High Capacity cDNA Reverse Transcription Kit, and thus expressed TCRB transcripts were sequenced. Deep immunoSEQ sequencing was applied to naive, central memory and regulatory T cell samples, giving an average of around 3.4 million total reads per sample. Sorted cells were lysed in RLT buffer, and RNA was extracted using DNase-treated RNeasy Micro or Mini kits according to cell number. Each cell subset was processed on its own to prevent cross-contamination, while patient and healthy donor samples were processed together. The immunoSEQ multiplex PCR was used to amplify TCRB sequences from cDNA, yielding 87-bp fragments that span the CDR3 region. Sequencing of the amplicons was performed on the Illumina HiSeq platform. The source study handled its data this way. Synthetic template baselines were used to correct PCR bias computationally, reads within Hamming distance 2 were collapsed together, and singletons that could not be merged were discarded. Reads were aligned to IMGT to assign V, D and J genes, CDR3 length, and insertions or deletions at six rearrangement sites. Within each subset, clonotype counts were normalized to the number of sorted cells before true diversity and Gini coefficients were calculated with the tcR R package. The overlap coefficient, calculated on TCRB nucleotide sequences, was used to measure repertoire sharing. Out-of-frame TCRB sequences from naive cells were analyzed to stand in for the pre-selection repertoire. The clones in this table, taken by TCRdb from immuneACCESS, are in-frame only. Not every clone is retained; where verified, under half of the shortfall comes from an unresolved V gene, and the cause of the rest is unknown. V, J and clone size derive from that table, while D and trimming were established from the DNA sequence. This sample lists approximately 730,000 clones; 10% to 15% were detected once. The top ten clonotypes cover approximately 0.021% of the sample.

At the junction V is shortened by 11 bases and J by 8 bases, with 22 bases in between. Reading the germline V gene (reference sequence) gives CDR1 MNHNY and CDR2 SVGAGI. The CDR3 has 15 amino acids, counting the end cysteine and phenylalanine. CDR3 DNA only is kept here, 45 bases in frame from base 1. The V gene is TRBV6-6 and the J gene is TRBJ1-6, and perhaps TRBD1 as D gene, on 5 matching bases. This receptor was obtained from a man younger than 30 with type 1 diabetes. The material sequenced was naive CD4+ T cells from blood. The sample's cell subset or site label is to be understood as: true naive CD4+ T cells. The CDR3 region: CAASPPGQGYSPLHF. The DNA sequence reads TGTGCCGCCTCTCCCCCGGGGCAGGGATATTCACCCCTCCACTTT.